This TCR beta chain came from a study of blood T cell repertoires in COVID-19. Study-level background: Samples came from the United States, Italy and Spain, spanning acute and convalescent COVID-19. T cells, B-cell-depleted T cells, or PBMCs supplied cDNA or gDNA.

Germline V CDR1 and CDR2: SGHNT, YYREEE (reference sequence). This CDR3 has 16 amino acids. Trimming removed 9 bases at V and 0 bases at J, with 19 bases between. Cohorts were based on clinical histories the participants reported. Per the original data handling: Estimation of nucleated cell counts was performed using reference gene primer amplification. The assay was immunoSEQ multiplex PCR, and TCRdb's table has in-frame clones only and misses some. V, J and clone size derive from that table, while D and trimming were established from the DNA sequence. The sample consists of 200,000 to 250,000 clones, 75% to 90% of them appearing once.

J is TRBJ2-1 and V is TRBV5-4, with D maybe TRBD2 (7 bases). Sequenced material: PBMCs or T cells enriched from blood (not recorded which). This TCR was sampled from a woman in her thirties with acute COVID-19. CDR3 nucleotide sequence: TGTGCCACCGACGGGGGGCGGTCGAGCTCCTACAATGAGCAGTTCTTC. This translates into CATDGGRSSSYNEQFF.